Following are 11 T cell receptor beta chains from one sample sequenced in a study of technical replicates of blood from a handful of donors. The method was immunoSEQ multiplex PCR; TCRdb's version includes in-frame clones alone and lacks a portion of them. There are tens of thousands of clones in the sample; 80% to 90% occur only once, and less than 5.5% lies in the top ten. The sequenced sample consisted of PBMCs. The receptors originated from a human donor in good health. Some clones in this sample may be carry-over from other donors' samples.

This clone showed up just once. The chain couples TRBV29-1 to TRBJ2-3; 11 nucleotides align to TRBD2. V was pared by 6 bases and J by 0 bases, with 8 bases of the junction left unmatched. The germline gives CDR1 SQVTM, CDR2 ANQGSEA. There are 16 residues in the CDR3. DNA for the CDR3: TGCAGCGTGGGAAATCTAGCGGGAGGAAGCACAGATACGCAGTATTTT. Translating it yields CSVGNLAGGSTDTQYF.

CDR3 DNA sequence: TGTGCCAGCAGCTCACAGGGGGCCGCTAATGAAAAACTGTTTTTT. Translated: CASSSQGAANEKLFF. The gene calls are TRBV7-9 and TRBJ1-4, with TRBD1 matching 9 bases. Per germline, CDR1 SEHNR and CDR2 FQNEAQ (reference sequence). Trimming removed 4 bases from V and 3 bases from J; junction bases left unmatched: 3. The CDR3 length is 15 residues.

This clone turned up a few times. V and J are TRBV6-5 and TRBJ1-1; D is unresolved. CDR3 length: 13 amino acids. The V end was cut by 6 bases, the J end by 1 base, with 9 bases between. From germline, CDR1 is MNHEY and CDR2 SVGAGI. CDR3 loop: CASSKLRNTEAFF. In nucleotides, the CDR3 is TGTGCCAGCAGCAAACTCCGGAACACTGAAGCTTTCTTT.

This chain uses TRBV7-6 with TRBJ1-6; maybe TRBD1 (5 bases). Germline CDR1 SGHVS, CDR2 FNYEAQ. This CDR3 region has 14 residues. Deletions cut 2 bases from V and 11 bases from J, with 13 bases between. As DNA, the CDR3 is TGTGCCAGCAGCTTAAGGCAGGGTGGGACACCCCTCCACTTT. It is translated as CASSLRQGGTPLHF.

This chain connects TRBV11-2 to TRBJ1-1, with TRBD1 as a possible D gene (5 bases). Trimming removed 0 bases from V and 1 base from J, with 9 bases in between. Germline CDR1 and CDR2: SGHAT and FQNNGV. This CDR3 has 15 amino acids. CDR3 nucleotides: TGTGCCAGCAGCTTAGATCTGGGGGGGAACACTGAAGCTTTCTTT. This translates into CASSLDLGGNTEAFF.

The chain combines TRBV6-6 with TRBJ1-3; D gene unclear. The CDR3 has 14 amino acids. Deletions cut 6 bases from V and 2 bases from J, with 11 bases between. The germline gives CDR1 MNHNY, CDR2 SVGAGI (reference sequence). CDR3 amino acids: CASSQDITGNTIYF. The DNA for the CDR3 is TGTGCCAGCAGCCAAGACATCACTGGAAACACCATATATTTT.

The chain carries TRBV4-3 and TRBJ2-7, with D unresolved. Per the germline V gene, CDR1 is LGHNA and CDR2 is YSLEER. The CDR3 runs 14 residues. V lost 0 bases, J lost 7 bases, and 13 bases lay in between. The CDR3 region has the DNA TGCGCCAGCAGCCAAGATACCACATCTGGTGAGCAGTACTTC. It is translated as CASSQDTTSGEQYF.

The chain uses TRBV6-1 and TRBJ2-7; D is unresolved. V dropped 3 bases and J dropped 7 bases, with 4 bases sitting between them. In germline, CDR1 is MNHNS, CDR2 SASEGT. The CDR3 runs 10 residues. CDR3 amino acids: CASSDPEQYF. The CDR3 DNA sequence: TGTGCCAGCAGTGATCCAGAGCAGTACTTC.

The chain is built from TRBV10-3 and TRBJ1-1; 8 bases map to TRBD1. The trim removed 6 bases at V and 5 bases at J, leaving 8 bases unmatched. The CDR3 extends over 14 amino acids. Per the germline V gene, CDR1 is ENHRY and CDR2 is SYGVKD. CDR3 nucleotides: TGTGCCATCAGAGCGGACAGGGTGGGAACTGAAGCTTTCTTT. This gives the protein CAIRADRVGTEAFF.

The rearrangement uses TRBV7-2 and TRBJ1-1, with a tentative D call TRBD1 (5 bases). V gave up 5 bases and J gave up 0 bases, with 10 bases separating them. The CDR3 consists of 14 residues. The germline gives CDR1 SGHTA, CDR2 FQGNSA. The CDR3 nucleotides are TGTGCCAGCAGCGAACGACAGTTGAACACTGAAGCTTTCTTT. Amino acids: CASSERQLNTEAFF.

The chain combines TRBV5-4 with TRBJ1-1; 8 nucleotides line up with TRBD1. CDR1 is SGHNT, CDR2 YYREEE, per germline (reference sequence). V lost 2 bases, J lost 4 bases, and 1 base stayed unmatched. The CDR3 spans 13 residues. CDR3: CASSFTGGTEAFF. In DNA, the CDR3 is TGTGCCAGCAGCTTTACAGGGGGCACTGAAGCTTTCTTT.